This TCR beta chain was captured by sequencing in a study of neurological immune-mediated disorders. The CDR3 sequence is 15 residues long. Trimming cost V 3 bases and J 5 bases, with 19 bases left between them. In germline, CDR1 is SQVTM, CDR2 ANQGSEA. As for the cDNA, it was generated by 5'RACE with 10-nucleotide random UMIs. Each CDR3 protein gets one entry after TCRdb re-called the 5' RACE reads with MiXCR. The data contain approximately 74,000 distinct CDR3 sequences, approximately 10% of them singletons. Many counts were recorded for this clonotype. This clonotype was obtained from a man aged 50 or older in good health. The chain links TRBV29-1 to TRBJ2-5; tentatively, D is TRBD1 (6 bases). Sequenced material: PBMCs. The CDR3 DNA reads TGCAGCGTTGACCTGGACAGATCTACATCCGAGACCCAGTACTTC. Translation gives CSVDLDRSTSETQYF.